This TCR beta chain derives from a study of T cell responses to AZD1222 COVID-19 vaccine. The repertoire was sequenced with immunoSEQ multiplex PCR; TCRdb's copy has only in-frame clones and lacks some. This table has about 180,000 clones, about nine tenths appearing once. Germline CDR1 SGHRS, CDR2 YFSETQ. This CDR3 contains 14 residues. The V gene end was trimmed by 6 bases and the J gene end by 4 bases; junction bases not matched to a gene: 3. V gene TRBV5-1 combines with J gene TRBJ2-2; 10 nucleotides align to TRBD2. The starting material was peripheral blood, obtained on day 0 of AZD1222 vaccination. This clonotype originated in an adult in good health. CDR3 loop: CASKLAGITGELFF. In nucleotides, the CDR3 is TGCGCCAGCAAACTAGCGGGGATCACCGGGGAGCTGTTTTTT.